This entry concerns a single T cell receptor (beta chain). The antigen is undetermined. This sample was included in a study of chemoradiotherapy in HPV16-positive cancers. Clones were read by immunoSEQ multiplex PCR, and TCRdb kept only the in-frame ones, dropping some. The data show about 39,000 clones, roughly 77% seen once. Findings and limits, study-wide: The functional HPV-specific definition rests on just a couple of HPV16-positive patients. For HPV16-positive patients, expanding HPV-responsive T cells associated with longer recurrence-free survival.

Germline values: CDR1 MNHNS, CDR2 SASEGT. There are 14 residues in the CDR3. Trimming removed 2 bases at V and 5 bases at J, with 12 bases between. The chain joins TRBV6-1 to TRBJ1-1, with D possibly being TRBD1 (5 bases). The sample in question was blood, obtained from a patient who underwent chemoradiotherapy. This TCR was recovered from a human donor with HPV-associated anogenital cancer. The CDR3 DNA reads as TGTGCCAGCAGTGAACATGGGGGGAGAACTGAAGCTTTCTTT. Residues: CASSEHGGRTEAFF.